Detailed here is one TCR beta chain. What it binds is unknown. The data are from a study of response to subunit inactivated influenza vaccine. General study results and limits: The study's authors posited that every seasonal influenza vaccination enlists few new T cells.

MiXCR was run by TCRdb on the RT-PCR reads, yielding one entry per CDR3 protein. The sample lists about 800,000 distinct CDR3 sequences, around 20% occurring once. There are 13 residues in the CDR3. Germline assignment: CDR1 GTSNPN and CDR2 SVGIG (reference sequence). Between the trimmed V and J ends, which lost 1 base and 5 bases, there was a span of 9 bases. The specimen was PBMCs from blood, collected 5 days after vaccination. This chain uses TRBV30 with TRBJ2-1, with D perhaps TRBD1 (5 bases). The TCR sequence derives from a man aged 50 or older who received an inactivated influenza vaccine. The CDR3 coding sequence is TGTGCCTGGAGTGACGACAGCCACAATGAGCAGTTCTTC. Protein: CAWSDDSHNEQFF.